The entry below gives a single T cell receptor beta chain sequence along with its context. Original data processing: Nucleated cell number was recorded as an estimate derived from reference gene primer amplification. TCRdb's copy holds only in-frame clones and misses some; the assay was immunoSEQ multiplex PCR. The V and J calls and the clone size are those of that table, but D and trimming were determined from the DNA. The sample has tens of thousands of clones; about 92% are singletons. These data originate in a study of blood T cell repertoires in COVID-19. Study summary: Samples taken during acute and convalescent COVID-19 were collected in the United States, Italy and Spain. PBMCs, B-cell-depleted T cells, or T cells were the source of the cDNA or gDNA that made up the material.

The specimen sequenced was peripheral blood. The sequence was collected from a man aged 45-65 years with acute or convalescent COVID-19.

The CDR3 sequence: CASSQEASGGRAGELFF. CDR3 coding DNA: TGCGCCAGCAGCCAAGAGGCTAGCGGGGGTCGGGCCGGGGAGCTGTTTTTT. The chain is built from TRBV4-3 and TRBJ2-2; TRBD2 aligns across 10 bases. There are 17 residues in the CDR3. CDR1 is LGHNA and CDR2 is YSLEER in the germline V gene. V shed 0 bases and J 6 bases; nucleotides not matched to a gene: 7.